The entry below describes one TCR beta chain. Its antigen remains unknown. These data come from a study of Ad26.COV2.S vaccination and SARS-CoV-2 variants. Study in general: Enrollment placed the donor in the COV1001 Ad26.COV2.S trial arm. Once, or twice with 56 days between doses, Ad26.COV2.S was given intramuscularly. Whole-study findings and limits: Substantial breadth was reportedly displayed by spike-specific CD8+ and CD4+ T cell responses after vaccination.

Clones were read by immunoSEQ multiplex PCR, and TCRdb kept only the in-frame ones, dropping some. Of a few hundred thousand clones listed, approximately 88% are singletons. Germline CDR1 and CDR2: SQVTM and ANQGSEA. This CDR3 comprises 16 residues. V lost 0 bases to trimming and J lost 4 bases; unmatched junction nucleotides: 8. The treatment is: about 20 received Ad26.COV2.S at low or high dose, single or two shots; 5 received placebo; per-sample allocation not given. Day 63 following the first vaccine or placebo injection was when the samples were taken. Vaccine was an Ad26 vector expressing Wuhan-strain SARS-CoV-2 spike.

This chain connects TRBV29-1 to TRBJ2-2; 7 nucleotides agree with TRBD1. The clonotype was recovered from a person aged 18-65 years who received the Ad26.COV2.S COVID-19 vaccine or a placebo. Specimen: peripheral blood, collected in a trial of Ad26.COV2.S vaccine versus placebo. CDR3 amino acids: CSVEDPETGSTGELFF. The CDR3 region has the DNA TGCAGCGTTGAAGATCCTGAGACAGGGAGCACCGGGGAGCTGTTTTTT.